This entry lists 7 T cell receptor beta chains sequenced from one sample in a study of chemoradiotherapy in HPV16-positive cancers. This table comes from immunoSEQ multiplex PCR, and its TCRdb copy is limited to in-frame clones, with some not included. The sample carries about 4,000 clones, roughly 74% recorded once. This sample was gathered from a patient who underwent chemoradiotherapy. These receptor sequences come from a human donor with HPV-associated anogenital cancer.

The V gene is TRBV7-9, the J gene TRBJ2-7; no clear D gene. The CDR3 contains 15 residues. Between the trimmed V and J ends, which lost 5 bases and 4 bases, there was a span of 18 bases. Germline V gene lookup returns CDR1 SEHNR and CDR2 FQNEAQ (reference sequence). CDR3 amino acids: CASSPSQALIYEQYF. CDR3 coding DNA: TGTGCCAGCAGCCCCTCGCAGGCCCTCATATACGAGCAGTACTTC.

The rearrangement joins TRBV14 to TRBJ2-7; 8 nucleotides line up with TRBD1. The length of the CDR3 is 15 residues. V shed 5 bases and J 2 bases; nucleotides not matched to a gene: 8. Germline assignment: CDR1 SGHDN and CDR2 FVKESK. The CDR3 bases are TGTGCCAGCAGCTCAAGGAAACAGGGGGCCTACGAGCAGTACTTC. Its translation is CASSSRKQGAYEQYF.

This clone came up once. This sequence joins TRBV30 and TRBJ2-1; perhaps TRBD2 as D (6 bases). Between the trimmed V and J ends, which lost 3 bases and 4 bases, there was a span of 13 bases. This CDR3 is built from 14 residues. Germline CDR1 GTSNPN, CDR2 SVGIG (reference sequence). This CDR3 is CAWRRAGRYNEQFF. As DNA, the CDR3 is TGTGCCTGGAGGAGGGCGGGGAGATACAATGAGCAGTTCTTC.

V is TRBV28 and J is TRBJ2-5, with 9 bases lining up with TRBD2. The V gene end was trimmed by 8 bases and the J gene end by 1 base; junction bases not matched to a gene: 8. Per the germline V gene, CDR1 is MDHEN and CDR2 is SYDVKM. The CDR3 totals 15 residues. In DNA form, the CDR3 reads TGTGCCAGCGTGCGGACTAGCGAGCTCCAAGAGACCCAGTACTTC. It codes for CASVRTSELQETQYF.

The rearrangement joins TRBV7-2 to TRBJ1-1; the match to TRBD1 covers 7 bases. Trimming cost V 5 bases and J 0 bases; bases outside gene matches: 0. The CDR3 loop spans 13 amino acids. Per germline, CDR1 SGHTA and CDR2 FQGNSA. This CDR3 reads CASSDRVNTEAFF. As DNA, the CDR3 is TGTGCCAGCAGCGACAGGGTGAACACTGAAGCTTTCTTT.

J is TRBJ1-1 and V is TRBV7-8; 9 bases align to TRBD1. There are 16 residues in the CDR3. V lost 0 bases and J lost 5; bases outside the gene matches: 7. Germline CDR1 is SGHVS and CDR2 is FQNEAQ. DNA for the CDR3: TGTGCCAGCAGCTTAGCGCGGGACAGGGTGGGGACTGAAGCTTTCTTT. Translation gives CASSLARDRVGTEAFF.

The genes are TRBV7-9 and TRBJ2-1, with 8 bases fitting TRBD1. With V trimmed by 4 bases and J by 4 bases, 6 bases remained unmatched. CDR1 is SEHNR, CDR2 FQNEAQ, per germline (reference sequence). The length of the CDR3 is 15 residues. CDR3 in amino acids: CASSSIGDRYNEQFF. The DNA of the CDR3 is TGTGCCAGCAGCTCCATAGGGGACAGGTACAATGAGCAGTTCTTC.